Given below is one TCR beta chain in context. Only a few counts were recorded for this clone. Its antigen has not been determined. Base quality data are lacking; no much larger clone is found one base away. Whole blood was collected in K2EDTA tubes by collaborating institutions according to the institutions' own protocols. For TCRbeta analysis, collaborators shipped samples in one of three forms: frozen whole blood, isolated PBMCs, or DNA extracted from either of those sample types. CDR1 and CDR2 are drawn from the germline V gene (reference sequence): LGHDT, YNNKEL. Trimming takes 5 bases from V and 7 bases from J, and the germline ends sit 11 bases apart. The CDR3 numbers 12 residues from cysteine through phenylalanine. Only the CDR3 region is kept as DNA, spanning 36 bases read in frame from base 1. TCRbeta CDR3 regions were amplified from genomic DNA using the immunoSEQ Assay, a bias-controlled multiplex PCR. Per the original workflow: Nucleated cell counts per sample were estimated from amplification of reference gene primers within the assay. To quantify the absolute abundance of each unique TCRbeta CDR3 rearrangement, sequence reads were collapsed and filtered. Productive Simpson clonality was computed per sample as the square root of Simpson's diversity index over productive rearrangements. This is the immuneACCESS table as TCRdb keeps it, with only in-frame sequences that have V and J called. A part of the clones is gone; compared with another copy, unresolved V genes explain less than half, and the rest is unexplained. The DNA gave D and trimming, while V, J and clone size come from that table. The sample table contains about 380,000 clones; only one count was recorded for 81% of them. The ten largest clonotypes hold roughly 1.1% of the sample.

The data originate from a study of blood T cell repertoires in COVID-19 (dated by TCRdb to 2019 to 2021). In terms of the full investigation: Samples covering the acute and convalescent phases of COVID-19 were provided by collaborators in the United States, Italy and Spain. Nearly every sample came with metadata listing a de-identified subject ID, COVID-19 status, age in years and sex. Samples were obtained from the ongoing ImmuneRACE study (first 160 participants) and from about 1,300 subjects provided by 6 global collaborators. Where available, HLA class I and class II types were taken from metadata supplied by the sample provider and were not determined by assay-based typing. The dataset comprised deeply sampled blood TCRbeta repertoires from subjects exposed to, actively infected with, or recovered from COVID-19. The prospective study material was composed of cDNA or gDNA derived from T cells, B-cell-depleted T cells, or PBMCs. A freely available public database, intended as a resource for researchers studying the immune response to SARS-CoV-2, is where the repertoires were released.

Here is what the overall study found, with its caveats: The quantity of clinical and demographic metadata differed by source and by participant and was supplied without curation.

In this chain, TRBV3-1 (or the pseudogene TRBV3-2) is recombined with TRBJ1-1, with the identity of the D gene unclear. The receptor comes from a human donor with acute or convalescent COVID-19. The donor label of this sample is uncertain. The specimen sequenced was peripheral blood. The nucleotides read TGTGCCAGCAGCAGAGGGTCAGGTGAAGCTTTCTTT. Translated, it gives CASSRGSGEAFF.